Listed below are T cell receptor beta chains from one sample, sequenced in a study of regulatory T cells in long-lasting Graves disease. One entry per CDR3 protein, called by TCRdb with MiXCR from the multiplex PCR reads. Of roughly 430,000 distinct CDR3 sequences listed, over 20% are singletons. Sample: peripheral blood mononuclear cells (PBMCs), taken when the disease was refractory, from a patient treated with antithyroid drugs. The receptor source for this set is a female donor with Graves disease. Each CDR3 is given with its conserved first and last residue. The order of the fields is D gene, CDR3 length, J gene, clone size, V gene, CDR3 protein, CDR3 DNA. D genes are given only for firm matches. The size of a clone is reported for some rows only, either as once, few or many, or as a class for expanded clones.

- | 12 | TRBJ2-3 | few | TRBV2 | CASRYTVGEQYF | TGTGCCAGCCGCTACACCGTCGGCGAGCAGTATTTT
- | 13 | TRBJ1-2 | many | TRBV27 | CASSSTGSAGYTF | TGTGCCAGCAGCTCGACTGGTTCGGCTGGCTACACCTTC
TRBD1 | 15 | TRBJ1-1 | - | TRBV19 | CASSIPGQGAVKAFF | TGTGCCAGTAGTATACCGGGACAGGGTGCGGTAAAAGCTTTCTTT
TRBD1 | 15 | TRBJ1-6 | few | TRBV28 | CASSIRDSYNSPLHF | TGTGCCAGCAGTATAAGGGACAGTTATAATTCACCCCTCCACTTT
- | 15 | TRBJ1-1 | many | TRBV27 | CASSPASTWNTEAFF | TGTGCCAGCAGTCCGGCATCCACATGGAACACTGAAGCTTTCTTT
- | 15 | TRBJ1-3 | few | TRBV28 | CASSTPRNSGNTIYF | TGTGCCAGCAGTACCCCCCGGAACTCTGGAAACACCATATATTTT
- | 16 | TRBJ2-7 | many | TRBV7-2 | CASSLAGGLALYEQYF | TGTGCCAGCAGCCTTGCCGGGGGGCTAGCGCTCTACGAGCAGTACTTC
- | 12 | TRBJ1-6 | - | TRBV9 | CASGTENSPLHF | TGTGCCAGCGGGACGGAGAATTCACCCCTCCACTTT
TRBD2 | 14 | TRBJ2-2 | many | TRBV7-3 | CASRPLAGAGELFF | TGTGCCAGCAGACCACTAGCGGGAGCCGGGGAGCTGTTTTTT
- | 16 | TRBJ2-6 | - | TRBV7-9 | CASSLGMATGANVLTF | TGTGCCAGCAGCTTAGGGATGGCAACTGGGGCCAACGTCCTGACTTTC
- | 14 | TRBJ2-7 | many | TRBV11-2 | CASSLYDPSYEQYF | TGTGCCAGCAGCTTATATGATCCCTCCTACGAGCAGTACTTC
TRBD1 | 15 | TRBJ1-1 | many | TRBV6-1 | CASGTGTGGWTEAFF | TGTGCCAGCGGGACCGGGACAGGGGGATGGACTGAAGCTTTCTTT
TRBD1 | 14 | TRBJ2-7 | - | TRBV5-1 | CASSPGQVELGLNF | TGCGCCAGCAGCCCCGGACAGGTGGAGTTGGGTCTGAACTTC
- | 16 | TRBJ1-3 | few | TRBV30 | CAWSEPRAGVGNTIYF | TGTGCCTGGAGTGAACCTCGGGCCGGGGTTGGAAACACCATATATTTT
- | 16 | TRBJ1-1 | few | TRBV3-1 | CASSPISGTANTEAFF | TGTGCCAGCAGCCCCATCTCGGGGACTGCGAACACTGAAGCTTTCTTT
- | 15 | TRBJ2-3 | few | TRBV28 | CASSDLKRSTDTQYF | TGTGCCAGCAGTGACTTAAAGCGGAGCACAGATACGCAGTATTTT
- | 14 | TRBJ2-7 | few | TRBV7-9 | CASSFSGASIGQYF | TGTGCCAGCAGCTTCTCCGGGGCTTCTATAGGGCAGTACTTC
- | 13 | TRBJ2-1 | few | TRBV7-3 | CASSSGPNNEQFF | TGTGCCAGCAGCTCGGGACCTAACAATGAGCAGTTCTTC
- | 15 | TRBJ2-7 | many | TRBV5-1 | CASSPRGDRSYEQYF | TGCGCCAGCAGCCCCAGGGGGGACCGCTCCTACGAGCAGTACTTC
- | 13 | TRBJ1-1 | many | TRBV2 | CASSFRWGTEAFF | TGTGCCAGCAGCTTTAGATGGGGCACTGAAGCTTTCTTT
- | 15 | TRBJ2-7 | few | TRBV28 | CASSPWTDNSYERYF | TGTGCCAGCAGTCCATGGACAGACAACTCCTACGAGCGGTACTTC
- | 13 | TRBJ1-2 | - | TRBV15 | CAISRDRRDGYTF | TGTGCCATCAGCAGAGATCGTAGGGATGGCTACACCTTC
- | 14 | TRBJ2-7 | - | TRBV3-1 | CASGLGAGLDKQYF | TGTGCCAGCGGGCTCGGGGCGGGATTAGACAAGCAGTACTTC
- | 13 | TRBJ1-4 | many | TRBV7-3 | CASSLTRHEKLFF | TGTGCCAGCAGCTTAACAAGGCATGAAAAACTGTTTTTT
- | 14 | TRBJ2-7 | many | TRBV6-2/TRBV6-3 | CASSNARGSYEQYF | TGTGCCAGCAGTAACGCGAGGGGGTCCTACGAGCAGTACTTC
TRBD2 | 15 | TRBJ2-4 | many | TRBV12-3/TRBV12-4 | CASSLGVGRENIQYF | TGTGCCAGCAGTTTGGGGGTAGGGAGGGAAAACATTCAGTACTTC
TRBD2 | 18 | TRBJ2-2 | - | TRBV28 | CASSPLGKAGGNTGELFF | TGTGCCAGCAGCCCCCTGGGCAAGGCGGGAGGGAACACCGGGGAGCTGTTTTTT